This T cell receptor beta chain was retrieved from a study of CD8+CD57+ T cells in acquired aplastic anemia. Study-wide background: The study obtained an average of 3.2 ug of DNA from sorted CD4+ and CD8+ cells. Healthy donors yielded some 11 million CD4+ cell reads on average.

Profiling of TCR beta VDJ combinations and CDR3 sequences used genomic DNA as template. TCRdb re-derived calls from the reads in MiXCR, one entry per CDR3 protein. The sample holds 200,000 to 250,000 distinct CDR3 sequences, roughly 35% seen once. This clonotype was picked up many times. Its antigen is undetermined. The study's findings and limits: Between patients and controls, over 25 CD8+ CDR3 sequences were found in common. A significant difference in CD8+ Simpson's diversity between patients and controls was not found.

The germline V and J ends were trimmed by 1 base and 7 bases, with 16 bases remaining between them. Germline V gene data show CDR1 as PRHDT and CDR2 as FYEKMQ (reference sequence). The CDR3 spans 15 residues. V and J are TRBV13 and TRBJ2-5; weak D call: TRBD1 (6 bases). Material: sorted CD4+, CD8+, or CD8+CD57+ T cells (not recorded which) from PBMCs. The sequence derives from a human donor in good health, serving as a control. CDR3 DNA sequence: TGTGCCAGCAGCTTAGCAGGGGCACTGGCTGGGACCCAGTACTTC. Protein: CASSLAGALAGTQYF.